This T cell receptor (beta chain) was obtained from a study of Graves' ophthalmopathy and Graves' hyperthyroidism. Per the germline V gene, CDR1 is MDHEN and CDR2 is SYDVKM. The CDR3 runs to 14 residues. V was clipped by 4 bases and J by 5 bases, with 12 bases between them. This clonotype came up many times. Using RNA transcripts, the TCR beta CDR3 regions were amplified. The first-round RT-PCR employed HTBI primers together with the Qiagen OneStep RT-PCR kit. A multiplex PCR was then performed as the second round. TCRdb re-analysed the multiplex PCR reads in MiXCR, keeping a single row per CDR3 protein. Of 350,000 to 400,000 distinct CDR3 sequences listed, roughly 15% were seen once; the top ten hold 5.5% to 7%.

Source material: peripheral blood. This sequence joins TRBV28 and TRBJ1-5, with a tentative D call TRBD1 (5 bases). This sequence originates from a young woman with stable Graves' hyperthyroidism. CDR3 in DNA: TGTGCCAGCAGTTACCCAGGGTGGTATCAGCCCCAGCATTTT. Translation gives CASSYPGWYQPQHF.